The 17 T cell receptor beta chains presented below share a single source sample, sequenced in a study of blood T cell repertoires in COVID-19 (dated by TCRdb to 2020 to 2021). Libraries were built with the immunoSEQ multiplex PCR assay. Not all clones reach the TCRdb copy of this immuneACCESS table, which keeps in-frame sequences only. Checked studies attribute under half of the gap to unresolved V genes and leave the rest unexplained. This sample has over 200,000 clones in its table, and about 90% of those were observed once. The ten top clones hold less than 3.5% of the sample. Sequenced material: peripheral blood. The receptors come from a woman aged 55 to 70 with acute or convalescent COVID-19.

This clone has a single count. The chain joins TRBV3-1 (or the pseudogene TRBV3-2) to TRBJ1-5, with a tentative D call TRBD1 (5 bases). Trimming removed 0 bases from V and 6 bases from J, with 15 bases in between. Per germline, CDR1 LGHDT and CDR2 YNNKEL (reference sequence). The CDR3 consists of 16 residues. CDR3 DNA sequence: TGTGCCAGCAGCCAAGAGTTGGCAGGGCGCGGTCAGCCCCAGCATTTT. This gives the protein CASSQELAGRGQPQHF.

The rearrangement joins TRBV10-1 to TRBJ2-7; D perhaps matches TRBD1 (6 bases). The CDR3 covers 12 residues. CDR1 is WNHNN and CDR2 is SYGVQD in the germline V gene (reference sequence). Trimming removed 6 bases from V and 5 bases from J, with 11 bases in between. For the CDR3, the DNA is TGCGCCAGCAGGTCGGACAGAAACGAGCAGTACTTC. This codes for CASRSDRNEQYF.

The V call is TRBV2, the J call TRBJ2-3; 9 bases agree with TRBD2. The CDR3 length is 15 residues. The germline V gene encodes CDR1 SNHLY and CDR2 FYNNEI. With 4 bases clipped from V and 3 bases from J, the junction kept 5 bases outside the gene matches. The CDR3 reads CASSVRSGGTDTQYF. CDR3 nucleotides: TGTGCCAGCAGTGTCAGGAGCGGGGGGACAGATACGCAGTATTTT.

The gene calls are TRBV30 and TRBJ1-4; 11 bases match TRBD1. Trimming cost V 3 bases and J 7 bases; bases outside gene matches: 13. Germline CDR1 and CDR2: GTSNPN and SVGIG (reference sequence). The CDR3 length is 17 residues. CDR3 nucleotide sequence: TGTGCCTGGAGCGTCAAGGACAGGGGGCCTTTAGGTGAAAAACTGTTTTTT. Protein product: CAWSVKDRGPLGEKLFF.

The chain carries TRBV7-8 and TRBJ1-2; no clear D. Germline V gene sequence: CDR1 SGHVS, CDR2 FQNEAQ. V lost 5 bases, J lost 5 bases, and 12 bases lay in between. There are 13 residues in the CDR3. DNA of the CDR3: TGTGCCAGCAGCGTCGAGATCGATTATGGCTACACCTTC. Its protein is CASSVEIDYGYTF.

This clone was detected a few times. The genes are TRBV11-2 and TRBJ2-7, with D possibly matching TRBD2 (5 bases). Germline CDR1 reads SGHAT; CDR2 reads FQNNGV. CDR3 length: 16 residues. V lost 2 bases and J 3 bases, leaving 17 bases between the germline ends. This chain's CDR3 is CASSLKLDHSFYEQYF. The CDR3 DNA reads as TGTGCCAGCAGCTTAAAACTAGATCACAGCTTCTACGAGCAGTACTTC.

This chain uses TRBV13 with TRBJ2-7; 10 bases match TRBD2. Unmatched junction bases numbered 8, after V lost 1 base and J lost 2 bases. Germline V gene sequence: CDR1 PRHDT, CDR2 FYEKMQ (reference sequence). The CDR3 is 17 amino acids. The CDR3 protein is CASSLEGASGRPYEQYF. CDR3 bases: TGTGCCAGCAGCTTAGAGGGGGCTAGCGGGAGACCCTACGAGCAGTACTTC.

The chain carries TRBV19 and TRBJ1-4; no definite D call. Germline V CDR1 and CDR2: LNHDA, SQIVND (reference sequence). The CDR3 has 11 amino acids. Trimming took off 6 bases at V and 8 bases at J, with 7 bases between the two ends. This CDR3 is CASSRGEKLFF. The DNA for the CDR3 is TGTGCCAGTAGCCGAGGGGAAAAACTGTTTTTT. The full variable domain, with the rest looked up from reference TRBV19 and TRBJ1-4, is DGGITQSPKYLFRKEGQNVTLSCEQNLNHDAMYWYRQDPGQGLRLIYYSQIVNDFQKGDIAEGYSVSREKKESFPLTVTSAQKNPTAFYLCASSRGEKLFFGSGTQLSVL.

This clone was recorded once. V usage is TRBV19 and J usage is TRBJ2-7; 8 bases match TRBD1. CDR3 size: 14 residues. V lost 3 bases to trimming and J lost 2 bases; unmatched junction nucleotides: 3. CDR1 LNHDA and CDR2 SQIVND come from the germline V gene (reference sequence). Here the CDR3 reads CASSIVQGAYEQYF. DNA for the CDR3: TGTGCCAGTAGTATTGTACAGGGGGCCTACGAGCAGTACTTC.

This CDR3 is CASSPEGKLVNEQFF. CDR3 DNA: TGCGCCAGCAGCCCGGAGGGGAAGTTGGTCAATGAGCAGTTCTTC. This sequence joins TRBV5-1 and TRBJ2-1; perhaps TRBD2 as D (6 bases). CDR3 size: 15 residues. Germline CDR1 is SGHRS and CDR2 is YFSETQ. The V end lost 4 bases, the J end lost 6 bases, and 17 bases lay between the germline ends.

In this sample, this clone turned up a few times. The rearrangement links TRBV3-1 (or the pseudogene TRBV3-2) to TRBJ1-5; 9 bases line up with TRBD1. The germline V gene has CDR1 LGHDT and CDR2 YNNKEL (reference sequence). CDR3 length equals 15 residues. V lost 5 bases to trimming and J lost 6 bases; unmatched junction nucleotides: 8. CDR3 in amino acids: CASSSGQGNTQPQHF. For the CDR3, the DNA is TGTGCCAGCAGCTCCGGACAGGGGAATACTCAGCCCCAGCATTTT.

The J gene is TRBJ2-1, the V gene TRBV7-3, with 8 positions matching TRBD2. Looked up from germline, CDR1 is SGHTA and CDR2 is FQGTGA. This CDR3 spans 14 amino acids. V lost 4 bases, J lost 5 bases, and 4 bases stayed unmatched. The CDR3 is CASSSAGGNNEQFF. The CDR3 coding sequence is TGTGCCAGCAGCTCCGCGGGGGGAAACAATGAGCAGTTCTTC.

The chain combines TRBV18 with TRBJ1-1, with D maybe TRBD1 (5 bases). This CDR3 is 13 amino acids long. Per germline, CDR1 KGHSH and CDR2 LQKENI. Trimming left V 2 bases short and J 7 bases short, with 11 bases between. The CDR3 bases are TGTGCCAGCTCACCAGGGACTTCGCGTGAAGCTTTCTTT. It encodes CASSPGTSREAFF.

The chain has TRBV5-6 and TRBJ2-7; 7 bases are a match to TRBD1. Unmatched junction bases numbered 10, after V lost 1 base and J lost 3 bases. Germline V gene data show CDR1 as SGHDT and CDR2 as YYEEEE. This CDR3 comprises 16 residues. This CDR3 is CASSLKGAWRNYEQYF. As DNA, the CDR3 is TGTGCCAGCAGCTTGAAGGGGGCTTGGAGGAACTACGAGCAGTACTTC.

This clone was recorded once. This sequence joins TRBV19 and TRBJ1-1, with 8 nucleotides matching TRBD1. The CDR3 runs 15 residues. V lost 3 bases, J lost 1 base, and 4 bases stayed unmatched. CDR1 is LNHDA and CDR2 is SQIVND in the germline V gene (reference sequence). The CDR3 DNA is TGTGCCAGTAGTATCCAGGGGGCAGGGAACACTGAAGCTTTCTTT. This gives the protein CASSIQGAGNTEAFF.

This clone showed up just once. The chain has TRBV30 and TRBJ1-2, with 9 bases matching TRBD1. V was clipped by 3 bases and J by 3 bases; unmatched bases: 2. Germline lookup yields CDR1 GTSNPN and CDR2 SVGIG (reference sequence). The CDR3 is made up of 13 amino acids. The CDR3 DNA reads as TGTGCCTGGAGGGGACAGGGAGACTATGGCTACACCTTC. Amino acid sequence: CAWRGQGDYGYTF.

In its sample, this clone was seen once. This chain links TRBV29-1 with TRBJ1-3; D remains ambiguous. Per germline, CDR1 SQVTM and CDR2 ANQGSEA. V was shortened by 4 bases and J by 0 bases, with 7 bases between the two germline ends. The CDR3 covers 13 residues. For the CDR3, the DNA is TGCAGCGTTGGGGCAGCCTCTGGAAACACCATATATTTT. Amino acids: CSVGAASGNTIYF.